Following are 4 T cell receptor beta chains from one sample sequenced in a study of cytomegalovirus exposure and HLA in healthy donors. PCR amplification relied on 60 Vbeta primers (plus 13 Jbeta primers). Clones were read by immunoSEQ multiplex PCR, and TCRdb kept only the in-frame ones, dropping some. Here the sample spans roughly 120,000 clones, around 78% being singletons. Sequenced material: PBMCs. The source is a woman in her thirties in good health and CMV-seronegative.

This chain connects TRBV6-1 to TRBJ2-1, with 7 bases fitting TRBD1. The CDR3 spans 15 residues. After removal of 6 bases from V and 0 bases from J, the junction contained 5 bases not matched to a gene. CDR1 MNHNS and CDR2 SASEGT come from the germline V gene. The CDR3 nucleotides read TGTGCCAGCAGAAAGACAGGGAGCTCCTACAATGAGCAGTTCTTC. The encoded protein is CASRKTGSSYNEQFF.

The rearrangement joins TRBV4-3 to TRBJ2-7, with 15 bases fitting TRBD2. The CDR3 runs 17 residues. Germline lookup yields CDR1 LGHNA and CDR2 YSLEER. Trimming removed 0 bases from V and 6 bases from J; junction bases left unmatched: 6. CDR3 coding DNA: TGCGCCAGCAGCCAAGAAGGACTAGCGGGGGGGCCCGGCGAGCAGTACTTC. Its protein product is CASSQEGLAGGPGEQYF.

This clone was seen only once. The rearrangement joins TRBV6-5 to TRBJ2-5; D perhaps matches TRBD2 (6 bases). Germline CDR1 MNHEY, CDR2 SVGAGI. CDR3 length equals 14 residues. V was clipped by 2 bases and J by 5 bases, with 12 bases between them. The CDR3 DNA is TGTGCCAGCAGTTACGGCGGGGCTGGGGAGACCCAGTACTTC. This sequence encodes CASSYGGAGETQYF.

The chain links TRBV7-9 to TRBJ2-1; D perhaps matches TRBD2 (5 bases). This CDR3 comprises 15 residues. Germline CDR1 reads SEHNR; CDR2 reads FQNEAQ (reference sequence). With 1 base removed from V and 0 bases from J, the gap between germline ends came to 7 bases. CDR3 nucleotide sequence: TGTGCCAGCAGCTTAGATGCGGGCTCCTACAATGAGCAGTTCTTC. Its protein is CASSLDAGSYNEQFF.